Shown below are 28 T cell receptor beta chains from a single sample sequenced in a study of blood T cell repertoires in COVID-19 (dated by TCRdb to about 2020). Libraries were prepared through the immunoSEQ multiplex PCR assay. In TCRdb, the immuneACCESS table is reduced to in-frame sequences with V and J assigned. These tables do not hold every clone; where another copy was compared, an unresolved V gene accounts for under half, and the others remain unexplained. For this sample the table gives more than 100,000 clones, of which 85% to 90% were detected only once. More than 25% of the sample is taken by the ten largest. The sequenced material came from peripheral blood. The receptor source for this set is a woman aged 70-85 years with acute or convalescent COVID-19.

This chain joins TRBV7-2 and TRBJ2-2; a possible D gene is TRBD1 (5 bases). The CDR3 has 16 residues. V was trimmed by 1 base and J by 3 bases, leaving 12 bases between them. Germline V gives CDR1 SGHTA, CDR2 FQGNSA. The CDR3 DNA reads TGTGCCAGCAGCTTAGGGCAGGGCTTTTACACCGGGGAGCTGTTTTTT. This encodes CASSLGQGFYTGELFF.

The CDR3: CACWTGGYGYTF. The CDR3 region has the DNA TGTGCCTGTTGGACAGGGGGTTATGGCTACACCTTC. The chain combines TRBV30 with TRBJ1-2, with 10 bases aligning to TRBD1. The CDR3 covers 12 residues. The germline V gene encodes CDR1 GTSNPN and CDR2 SVGIG (reference sequence). With 6 bases clipped from V and 5 bases from J, the junction kept 3 bases outside the gene matches.

The genes are TRBV27 and TRBJ2-1; D gene unclear. CDR3 length: 15 amino acids. The germline V gene encodes CDR1 MNHEY and CDR2 SMNVEV (reference sequence). V lost 3 bases to trimming and J lost 0 bases, with 9 bases between them. The CDR3 DNA sequence: TGTGCCAGCAGTTTGAAACAGAGCTCCTACAATGAGCAGTTCTTC. Translation: CASSLKQSSYNEQFF.

The V gene is TRBV30, the J gene TRBJ2-1; D ambiguous. Between the trimmed V and J ends, which lost 3 bases and 12 bases, there was a span of 12 bases. The CDR3 is made up of 11 amino acids. The V gene's germline CDR1 is GTSNPN and CDR2 SVGIG (reference sequence). For the CDR3, the DNA is TGTGCCTGGAGACTCGATTCGCGGCAGTTCTTC. It translates to CAWRLDSRQFF.

The gene calls are TRBV10-3 and TRBJ2-7; TRBD1 agrees at 9 bases. The CDR3 covers 17 residues. CDR1 ENHRY and CDR2 SYGVKD come from the germline V gene. Trimming removed 2 bases from V and 3 bases from J; junction bases left unmatched: 11. For the CDR3, the DNA is TGTGCCATCAGTGAGACAGCAGGGACAGGGCAGTTCTACGAGCAGTACTTC. This codes for CAISETAGTGQFYEQYF.

J is TRBJ2-6 and V is TRBV3-1 (or the pseudogene TRBV3-2), with 7 positions matching TRBD1. This CDR3 is 15 amino acids long. CDR1 is LGHDT, CDR2 YNNKEL, per germline (reference sequence). The V segment lost 4 bases and the J segment 3 bases; nucleotides outside the gene matches: 3. CDR3 protein: CASSPTGNGANVLTF. The CDR3 nucleotides read TGTGCCAGCAGCCCGACAGGGAATGGGGCCAACGTCCTGACTTTC.

The sample holds one count of this clone. V is TRBV2 and J is TRBJ1-6; TRBD1 is a possible D gene (6 bases). Trimming stripped 3 bases from V and 9 bases from J, with 21 bases between. Germline assignment: CDR1 SNHLY and CDR2 FYNNEI. CDR3 length: 17 residues. CDR3 DNA: TGTGCCAGCAGTGAGATTGGACCAGGGATAGGGGGTTCACCCCTCCACTTT. Amino acids: CASSEIGPGIGGSPLHF.

This clone was detected once. This chain joins TRBV3-1 (or the pseudogene TRBV3-2) and TRBJ1-5; no clear D gene. The CDR3 spans 12 residues. The V end lost 3 bases, the J end lost 7 bases, and 7 bases lay between the germline ends. Per germline, CDR1 LGHDT and CDR2 YNNKEL (reference sequence). CDR3 nucleotides: TGTGCCAGCAGCCACCGCGGGCAGCCCCAGCATTTT. It yields the protein CASSHRGQPQHF.

The CDR3 DNA reads TGCAGTGCTAGTAGCGGGGGGGCCTCCTACGAGCAGTACTTC. Translating it yields CSASSGGASYEQYF. V and J are TRBV20-1 and TRBJ2-7; 11 bases line up with TRBD2. This CDR3 contains 14 residues. V lost 3 bases, J lost 0 bases, and 1 base stayed unmatched. The germline V gene has CDR1 DFQATT and CDR2 SNEGSKA (reference sequence).

This clone was seen only a few times. This chain uses TRBV7-2 with TRBJ1-1; TRBD1 matches at 10 bases. The V gene end was trimmed by 3 bases and the J gene end by 2 bases; junction bases not matched to a gene: 3. The CDR3 totals 15 residues. CDR1 SGHTA and CDR2 FQGNSA come from the germline V gene. The CDR3 sequence is CASSLDRGVNTEAFF. CDR3 nucleotide sequence: TGTGCCAGCAGCTTGGACAGGGGGGTAAACACTGAAGCTTTCTTT.

The rearrangement joins TRBV7-2 to TRBJ2-1; D possibly corresponds to TRBD1 (8 bases). Germline assignment: CDR1 SGHTA and CDR2 FQGNSA. The CDR3 contains 15 residues. Trimming stripped 3 bases from V and 4 bases from J, with 13 bases between. CDR3 sequence (DNA): TGTGCCAGCAGCTTCGACAGGGGAGGGTACAATGAGCAGTTCTTC. Its protein is CASSFDRGGYNEQFF.

This chain connects TRBV7-6 to TRBJ2-5, with TRBD2 as a possible D gene (5 bases). V was pared by 2 bases and J by 5 bases, with 15 bases between. CDR3 length: 15 amino acids. Germline V gives CDR1 SGHVS, CDR2 FNYEAQ. The CDR3 loop reads CASSLSGVRAETQYF. In DNA form, the CDR3 reads TGTGCCAGCAGCTTAAGCGGTGTTCGAGCCGAGACCCAGTACTTC.

The rearrangement uses TRBV9 and TRBJ1-4, with 8 bases that match TRBD1. The CDR3 has 17 residues. CDR1 SGDLS and CDR2 YYNGEE come from the germline V gene. The trim removed 3 bases at V and 5 bases at J, leaving 12 bases unmatched. CDR3 DNA sequence: TGTGCCAGCAGCGGACTTTCCCGGACAGGGCCGAATGAAAAACTGTTTTTT. Amino acid sequence: CASSGLSRTGPNEKLFF.

The chain is built from TRBV12-3 or TRBV12-4 and TRBJ1-1, with D unclear. This CDR3 is 12 amino acids long. V lost 2 bases, J lost 6 bases, and 7 bases lay in between. CDR3 sequence: CASSLLFPEAFF. The CDR3 DNA follows: TGTGCCAGCAGTTTACTTTTTCCTGAAGCTTTCTTT.

The chain uses TRBV7-9 and TRBJ2-1; 12 bases map to TRBD2. The germline gives CDR1 SEHNR, CDR2 FQNEAQ (reference sequence). This CDR3 contains 15 residues. After removal of 4 bases from V and 9 bases from J, the junction contained 7 bases not matched to a gene. CDR3 in amino acids: CASSSLAGGRAEQFF. The CDR3 DNA is TGTGCCAGCAGCTCGCTAGCGGGGGGGCGGGCTGAGCAGTTCTTC.

The V and J genes are TRBV7-2 and TRBJ2-2, with no clear D. The V and J ends lost 4 bases and 5 bases respectively, with 8 bases between them. This CDR3 comprises 13 residues. Germline assignment: CDR1 SGHTA and CDR2 FQGNSA. CDR3 nucleotide sequence: TGTGCCAGCAGCTCTAGTCGAACCGGGGAGCTGTTTTTT. Amino acids: CASSSSRTGELFF.

This chain connects TRBV18 to TRBJ2-2; TRBD2 aligns across 14 bases. There are 17 residues in the CDR3. The germline gives CDR1 KGHSH, CDR2 LQKENI. Losses at the gene ends were 3 bases for V and 3 bases for J; bases not matched to a gene: 3. CDR3 coding DNA: TGTGCCAGCTCACCGGGACTAGCGGGGGTACACACCGGGGAGCTGTTTTTT. This translates into CASSPGLAGVHTGELFF.

This chain uses TRBV9 with TRBJ1-6; TRBD1 matches 7 bases. This CDR3 is built from 16 residues. The V gene end was trimmed by 3 bases and the J gene end by 0 bases; junction bases not matched to a gene: 3. Germline values: CDR1 SGDLS, CDR2 YYNGEE. CDR3 nucleotide sequence: TGTGCCAGCAGCGGAGGGGGCCGCTCCTATAATTCACCCCTCCACTTT. It translates to CASSGGGRSYNSPLHF.

The count of this clone is one. The chain recombines TRBV7-9 with TRBJ1-1, with D tentatively TRBD1 (6 bases). V was pared by 3 bases and J by 6 bases, with 20 bases between. This CDR3 spans 16 amino acids. The germline V gene encodes CDR1 SEHNR and CDR2 FQNEAQ (reference sequence). The CDR3 loop reads CASSLGGAGPASEAFF. The CDR3 DNA follows: TGTGCCAGCAGCTTGGGGGGGGCGGGCCCGGCTTCTGAAGCTTTCTTT.

The V gene is TRBV29-1, the J gene TRBJ1-5, with 10 bases that match TRBD1. V dropped 6 bases and J dropped 2; count of bases not matched to a gene: 7. Germline CDR1 is SQVTM and CDR2 is ANQGSEA. CDR3 length equals 15 residues. The CDR3 sequence: CSVQGQGLGNQPQHF. In nucleotides, the CDR3 is TGCAGCGTGCAGGGACAGGGGTTAGGCAATCAGCCCCAGCATTTT.

The rearrangement uses TRBV28 and TRBJ1-5; 7 bases fit TRBD1. The CDR3 covers 15 residues. CDR1 MDHEN and CDR2 SYDVKM come from the germline V gene. V was clipped by 6 bases and J by 1 base; unmatched bases: 6. The CDR3 DNA sequence: TGTGCCAGCAGCCCCCCGGACAGGAGCAATCAGCCCCAGCATTTT. Protein sequence: CASSPPDRSNQPQHF.

This chain links TRBV29-1 with TRBJ1-5; 10 bases match TRBD1. Germline assignment: CDR1 SQVTM and CDR2 ANQGSEA. J gave up 4 bases and V 6 bases, and 3 bases lay outside the gene matches. The CDR3 is made up of 13 amino acids. In nucleotides, the CDR3 is TGCAGCGTCGGGACAGGGGTAAATCAGCCCCAGCATTTT. Translated: CSVGTGVNQPQHF. The full variable domain, rest sourced from reference TRBV29-1 and TRBJ1-5, is SAVISQKPSRDICQRGTSLTIQCQVDSQVTMMFWYRQQPGQSLTLIATANQGSEATYESGFVIDKFPISRPNLTFSTLTVSNMSPEDSSIYLCSVGTGVNQPQHFGDGTRLSIL.

This chain links TRBV21-1 with TRBJ1-6; the D call of TRBD1 is as the table states it, not checked on the DNA. TRBV21-1 is a documented pseudogene. This CDR3 comprises 17 residues. Here the CDR3 DNA reads TGTGCCAGCAGCAAATCCCTGGTAGGGGCCTATAATTCACCCCTCCACTTT. This gives the protein CASSKSLVGAYNSPLHF.

The chain combines TRBV2 with TRBJ2-5; 11 bases map to TRBD2. The V and J ends lost 7 bases and 7 bases, in that order; junction bases with no gene match: 11. The CDR3 sequence is 15 residues long. Germline loops: CDR1 SNHLY, CDR2 FYNNEI. For the CDR3, the DNA is TGTGCCAGCACCAAGACTAGCGGGGATCCGGGGACCCAGTACTTC. Residues: CASTKTSGDPGTQYF.

The chain has TRBV19 and TRBJ1-5, with 7 bases aligning to TRBD1. J was trimmed by 0 bases and V by 7 bases; bases with no gene match: 12. The CDR3 totals 17 residues. Germline CDR1 is LNHDA and CDR2 is SQIVND (reference sequence). This CDR3 reads CASIKGGDSYSNQPQHF. The CDR3, as DNA: TGTGCCAGTATCAAAGGTGGGGACAGCTATAGCAATCAGCCCCAGCATTTT.

The rearrangement links TRBV2 to TRBJ2-4, with 9 bases that match TRBD2. V lost 7 bases and J lost 9; bases outside the gene matches: 10. CDR1 is SNHLY, CDR2 FYNNEI, per germline. The CDR3 covers 14 residues. The CDR3 is CASTPGTSLGIQYF. CDR3 coding DNA: TGTGCCAGCACGCCCGGGACTAGCTTAGGCATTCAGTACTTC.

This clone was seen only once. The rearrangement uses TRBV4-1 and TRBJ2-1, with 12 nucleotides matching TRBD2. This CDR3 has 22 amino acids. The germline V gene encodes CDR1 MGHRA and CDR2 YSYEKL. The J segment lost 6 bases and the V segment lost 7 bases, leaving 28 bases of the junction unmatched. The CDR3 nucleotides read TGCGCCAGCACTAACCTTCCGGTTGTAGGACTAACTAGCGGGGGGCTCGGCAATGAGCAGTTCTTC. Translation gives CASTNLPVVGLTSGGLGNEQFF.

This clone appeared a single time. This sample includes further DNA sequences coding for the same CDR3. The V gene is TRBV28, the J gene TRBJ1-2; 9 nucleotides line up with TRBD1. The CDR3 consists of 15 residues. V lost 6 bases and J lost 0; bases outside the gene matches: 5. CDR1 MDHEN and CDR2 SYDVKM come from the germline V gene. The CDR3 here is CASRRDRGSNYGYTF. The CDR3 DNA sequence: TGTGCCAGCAGGCGAGACAGGGGGTCTAACTATGGCTACACCTTC.